Listed here are 22 T cell receptor beta chains from one sample, sequenced in a study of blood T cell repertoires in COVID-19. Assay used: immunoSEQ multiplex PCR; TCRdb lists only in-frame clones, some missing. The top ten clones hold around 16% of a sample with about 97,000 clones, around 90% of them seen once. The source material was peripheral blood. These receptor sequences come from a man between 50 and 59 years old with acute or convalescent COVID-19.

The chain couples TRBV7-2 to TRBJ1-4, with D possibly TRBD1 on 5 matching bases. Trimming removed 5 bases at V and 4 bases at J, with 14 bases between. The CDR3 runs to 15 residues. Germline-derived CDR1 and CDR2 are SGHTA and FQGNSA. The CDR3 sequence: CASSAGDRRNEKLFF. For the CDR3, the DNA is TGTGCCAGCAGCGCGGGGGACCGTCGTAATGAAAAACTGTTTTTT.

V is TRBV24-1 and J is TRBJ1-2, with D uncertain. There are 14 residues in the CDR3. Trimming stripped 5 bases from V and 0 bases from J, with 9 bases between. CDR1 is KGHDR, CDR2 SFDVKD, per germline. The CDR3 nucleotides read TGTGCCACCAGTGGGCCGCCAGCTAACTATGGCTACACCTTC. Translating gives CATSGPPANYGYTF.

In the case of this clone: Different DNA sequences within this sample yield the same CDR3. The chain carries TRBV30 and TRBJ1-5; D gene uncertain. V was pared by 4 bases and J by 0 bases, with 7 bases between. The CDR3 is 13 residues long. Per the germline V gene, CDR1 is GTSNPN and CDR2 is SVGIG (reference sequence). The CDR3 protein is CAWTLDSNQPQHF. The CDR3 DNA is TGTGCCTGGACTTTAGATAGCAATCAGCCCCAGCATTTT.

The CDR3 DNA sequence: TGTGCCAGTAGTATCAGCAGGGATAGCAATCAGCCCCAGCATTTT. It codes for CASSISRDSNQPQHF. The chain employs TRBV19 and TRBJ1-5, with D perhaps TRBD1 (5 bases). Between the trimmed V and J ends, which lost 3 bases and 0 bases, there was a span of 9 bases. CDR1 is LNHDA and CDR2 is SQIVND in the germline V gene (reference sequence). This CDR3 spans 15 amino acids.

This rearrangement joins TRBV24-1 to TRBJ1-5; D may be TRBD1 (5 bases). This CDR3 region has 19 residues. The germline V gene has CDR1 KGHDR and CDR2 SFDVKD. V was clipped by 5 bases and J by 0 bases, with 22 bases between them. Here the CDR3 reads CATSAYDGTGDYSNQPQHF. In DNA form, the CDR3 reads TGTGCCACCAGTGCCTATGACGGAACAGGCGATTATAGCAATCAGCCCCAGCATTTT.

The chain uses TRBV18 and TRBJ1-2; D might be TRBD1 (6 bases). CDR3 size: 15 residues. Germline CDR1 KGHSH, CDR2 LQKENI. The V end lost 6 bases, the J end lost 4 bases, and 18 bases lay between the germline ends. CDR3 region: CASSGKIETGYGYTF. CDR3 nucleotides: TGTGCCAGCTCCGGGAAAATTGAGACAGGCTATGGCTACACCTTC.

The V call is TRBV7-2, the J call TRBJ2-5; no firm D call. Germline V lookup: CDR1 SGHTA, CDR2 FQGNSA. Deletions cut 3 bases from V and 5 bases from J, with 10 bases between. The CDR3 is 13 amino acids. CDR3 sequence (DNA): TGTGCCAGCAGCTTTGCCCCGCGGGAGACCCAGTACTTC. Its protein is CASSFAPRETQYF.

This chain uses TRBV9 with TRBJ2-1; 10 positions agree with TRBD2. Germline CDR1 is SGDLS and CDR2 is YYNGEE. This CDR3 is 15 amino acids long. J gave up 3 bases and V 3 bases, and 3 bases lay outside the gene matches. CDR3 nucleotides: TGTGCCAGCAGCGCTAGCGGGGGTGACTACAATGAGCAGTTCTTC. Its protein is CASSASGGDYNEQFF.

The chain's CDR3 is CASSQDPRHPTGELFF. The CDR3 DNA is TGCGCCAGCAGCCAAGATCCGAGACATCCTACCGGGGAGCTGTTTTTT. V is TRBV4-3 and J is TRBJ2-2; D remains unclear. Per germline, CDR1 LGHNA and CDR2 YSLEER. V lost 0 bases, J lost 5 bases, and 13 bases lay in between. The CDR3 has 16 amino acids.

The chain recombines TRBV7-9 with TRBJ2-7; TRBD1 agrees at 7 bases. Germline V lookup: CDR1 SEHNR, CDR2 FQNEAQ (reference sequence). The V segment lost 5 bases and the J segment 0 bases; nucleotides outside the gene matches: 10. The CDR3 contains 16 residues. This chain's CDR3 is CASSQRDSESSYEQYF. CDR3 in DNA: TGTGCCAGCAGCCAACGGGACAGTGAAAGCTCCTACGAGCAGTACTTC.

J is TRBJ1-6 and V is TRBV7-2, with TRBD1 as a possible D gene (5 bases). The CDR3 length is 19 residues. The germline CDR1 and CDR2 sequences are SGHTA and FQGNSA. V lost 8 bases and J lost 7, with 30 bases in between. CDR3 DNA sequence: TGTGCCAGCCGTGAGGCGGGGACGAATACCAACTTCCTAAATTCACCCCTCCACTTT. Protein product: CASREAGTNTNFLNSPLHF.

This chain uses TRBV6-2 or TRBV6-3 with TRBJ1-1, with a possible D match to TRBD1 (6 bases). The ends were cut back, 6 bases at V and 3 bases at J, with 14 bases in the middle. CDR1 MNHEY and CDR2 SVGEGT come from the germline V gene. This CDR3 has 14 residues. The chain's CDR3 is CASSRPDSYTEAFF. The DNA of the CDR3 is TGTGCCAGCAGCAGGCCGGACAGTTACACTGAAGCTTTCTTT.

This clone was recorded once. CDR3 loop: CASSGTSLETQYF. The CDR3 nucleotides are TGTGCCAGCAGCGGAACTAGCTTAGAGACCCAGTACTTC. The gene calls are TRBV7-2 and TRBJ2-5; a possible D gene is TRBD2 (6 bases). V was shortened by 5 bases and J by 4 bases, with 11 bases between the two germline ends. This CDR3 is built from 13 residues. Germline V gives CDR1 SGHTA, CDR2 FQGNSA. The full variable domain, rest sourced from reference TRBV7-2 and TRBJ2-5, is GAGVSQSPSNKVTEKGKDVELRCDPISGHTALYWYRQSLGQGLEFLIYFQGNSAPDKSGLPSDRFSAERTGGSVSTLTIQRTQQEDSAVYLCASSGTSLETQYFGPGTRLLVL.

V and J are TRBV27 and TRBJ1-1; no clear D gene. The CDR3 spans 12 residues. CDR1 MNHEY and CDR2 SMNVEV come from the germline V gene (reference sequence). Trimming cost V 1 base and J 6 bases, with 6 bases left between them. The CDR3 DNA reads as TGTGCCAGCAGTTTATTGGGAGCTGAAGCTTTCTTT. Translation: CASSLLGAEAFF.

This clone was recorded a few times. This chain links TRBV10-3 with TRBJ2-5; 10 bases agree with TRBD2. V lost 4 bases to trimming and J lost 5 bases; unmatched junction nucleotides: 7. This CDR3 has 15 amino acids. Germline values: CDR1 ENHRY, CDR2 SYGVKD. The DNA of the CDR3 is TGTGCCATCAGTGGGGCTAGCGGGGGTAGGGAGACCCAGTACTTC. This gives the protein CAISGASGGRETQYF.

V usage is TRBV11-2 and J usage is TRBJ2-1; 11 nucleotides match TRBD2. The CDR3 totals 15 residues. Germline V lookup: CDR1 SGHAT, CDR2 FQNNGV. With 6 bases clipped from V and 5 bases from J, the junction kept 6 bases outside the gene matches. CDR3 nucleotide sequence: TGTGCCAGCAGTAAAACTAGCGGGGGAAACAATGAGCAGTTCTTC. This codes for CASSKTSGGNNEQFF.

The chain carries TRBV19 and TRBJ2-1; 11 nucleotides align to TRBD2. This CDR3 has 18 amino acids. From germline, CDR1 is LNHDA and CDR2 SQIVND (reference sequence). Losses at the gene ends were 8 bases for V and 0 bases for J; bases not matched to a gene: 12. This chain's CDR3 is CASSKRLAGLSSYNEQFF. CDR3 nucleotides: TGTGCCAGTTCCAAAAGACTAGCGGGACTGAGCTCCTACAATGAGCAGTTCTTC.

The J gene is TRBJ2-3, the V gene TRBV2, with unresolved D. This CDR3 is 13 amino acids long. Trimming pared 6 bases from V and 1 base from J, leaving 8 bases between. The germline gives CDR1 SNHLY, CDR2 FYNNEI. DNA of the CDR3: TGTGCCAGCAGGGTAGTCGGCACAGATACGCAGTATTTT. Its protein is CASRVVGTDTQYF.

This rearrangement joins TRBV2 to TRBJ2-3; D ambiguous. Between the trimmed V and J ends, which lost 7 bases and 0 bases, there was a span of 11 bases. Per the germline V gene, CDR1 is SNHLY and CDR2 is FYNNEI. This CDR3 has 14 residues. Here the CDR3 DNA reads TGTGCCAGCATAATCGGTCTGAGCACAGATACGCAGTATTTT. This translates into CASIIGLSTDTQYF.

This sequence joins TRBV4-1 and TRBJ2-1; 7 bases are shared with TRBD2. Germline CDR1 and CDR2: MGHRA and YSYEKL. There are 16 residues in the CDR3. The ends lost 0 bases at V and 5 bases at J; junction bases unmatched: 7. The CDR3 sequence: CASSQEYGGGHNEQFF. The CDR3 nucleotides are TGCGCCAGCAGCCAAGAGTACGGCGGGGGTCACAATGAGCAGTTCTTC.

This rearrangement joins TRBV5-1 to TRBJ2-2, with 7 bases matching TRBD2. The CDR3 totals 15 residues. The trim removed 7 bases at V and 1 base at J, leaving 7 bases unmatched. From germline, CDR1 is SGHRS and CDR2 YFSETQ. The CDR3 here is CASAPSGVNTGELFF. The CDR3 region has the DNA TGCGCCAGCGCACCAAGCGGGGTGAACACCGGGGAGCTGTTTTTT.

The V gene is TRBV28, the J gene TRBJ2-2; the match to TRBD2 covers 8 bases. CDR1 is MDHEN, CDR2 SYDVKM, per germline. J gave up 6 bases and V 6 bases, and 0 bases lay outside the gene matches. The CDR3 consists of 12 residues. DNA for the CDR3: TGTGCCAGCAGAGCGGGGGCCGGGGAGCTGTTTTTT. This codes for CASRAGAGELFF.